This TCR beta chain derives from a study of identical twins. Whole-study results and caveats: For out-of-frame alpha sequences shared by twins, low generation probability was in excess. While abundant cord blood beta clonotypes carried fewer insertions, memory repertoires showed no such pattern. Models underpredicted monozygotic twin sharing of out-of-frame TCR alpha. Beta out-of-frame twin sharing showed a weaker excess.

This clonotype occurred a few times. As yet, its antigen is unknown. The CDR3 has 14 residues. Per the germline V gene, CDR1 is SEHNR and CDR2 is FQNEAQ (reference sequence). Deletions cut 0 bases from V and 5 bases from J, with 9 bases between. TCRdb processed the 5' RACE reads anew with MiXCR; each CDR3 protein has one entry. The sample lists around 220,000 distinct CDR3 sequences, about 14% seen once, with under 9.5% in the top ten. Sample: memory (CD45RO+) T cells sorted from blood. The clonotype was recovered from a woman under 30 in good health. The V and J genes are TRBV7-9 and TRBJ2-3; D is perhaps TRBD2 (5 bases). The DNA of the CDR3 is TGTGCCAGCAGCTTAGCGAAGGGAGTAGATACGCAGTATTTT. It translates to CASSLAKGVDTQYF.